This T cell receptor (beta chain) was documented in a study of T cells in Graves' hyperthyroidism and ophthalmopathy (dated by TCRdb to 2018 to 2020). Regarding the research as a whole: Peripheral blood was collected at initial diagnosis, before any treatment. A discovery cohort of about 95 patients, approximately 44 with Graves' ophthalmopathy and over 55 with stable Graves' hyperthyroidism, was used to find distinguishing TCR V-J signatures. Whether ophthalmopathy could be predicted prospectively was tested in an independent validation cohort made up of about 20 hyperthyroidism patients plus 17 patients who later progressed to ophthalmopathy. For training and testing, the roughly 100 patients in the discovery cohort were randomly divided in a 7:3 ratio. In roughly six Graves' hyperthyroidism patients, the study also compared T-cell repertoires from thyroid tissue with T-cell repertoires from blood. Following sampling, methimazole starting at 30 mg daily was given to hyperthyroidism patients, and high-dose intravenous methylprednisolone was given to ophthalmopathy patients. According to the paper, TCR Vbeta CDR3 sequencing was carried out on some 130 peripheral blood samples, which came from 40 to 45 ophthalmopathy, 75 or so hyperthyroidism and approximately 17 progressor patients.

Based on the germline V gene, the CDR1 and CDR2 sequences are MNHNS and SASEGT. At the junction V is shortened by 8 bases and J by 4 bases, with 6 bases in between. Counted from cysteine to phenylalanine, this CDR3 has 11 amino acids. The kept DNA is CDR3 alone, 33 bases in frame from the first base. Results the study describes overall, beyond this receptor: Sample size was not statistically predetermined, and blinding of investigators to group allocation was not performed. Most expanded thyroid clonotypes (frequency above 0.001) were also detected in blood, suggesting blood repertoires may reflect thyroid immune responses. In cross-validation, a model built on a 13 V-J signature told ophthalmopathy apart from stable hyperthyroidism with approximately 90% sensitivity and roughly 82% specificity, and in testing the same model reached 80%/75%. During validation, the model predicted progression to ophthalmopathy a median of roughly six months ahead of onset, with around 65% sensitivity and 72.22% specificity.

Stable Graves' hyperthyroidism was defined as the absence of progression to ophthalmopathy over 18 months of follow-up. The hyperthyroidism patients were between 18 and 65 years old and newly diagnosed, with a disease duration of less than 2 months. Patients with uncontrolled infections, other autoimmune diseases, pregnancy or lactation were excluded. Diagnoses were based on clinical symptoms, serum thyroxine and TRAb, thyroid ultrasound and orbital computed tomography. PBMCs were isolated from approximately 10 ml of fresh peripheral blood by Ficoll-Paque density gradient centrifugation. Total RNA was extracted using Trizol reagent, and RNA quality was assessed on an Agilent 2100 Bioanalyzer. Notes on this clonotype: What antigen it recognizes has not been identified. Base qualities are missing; no much larger clone stands one base away.

The TCR beta CDR3 regions were amplified from RNA transcripts. The TCR CDR3 was subjected to a first round of RT-PCR using the HTBI primer set and the Qiagen OneStep RT-PCR kit. A second multiplex PCR round built the libraries, followed by size selection and purification. Sequencing of the libraries was done on an Illumina HiSeq2000 using paired-end 100 bp reads. The authors' pipeline ran thus. SOAPnuke was used to process the raw data, removing reads that contained adapters or uncalled bases, had a mean Phred below 15, or lacked an exact match to the constant primer or identifier. COPE v1.2.5 was used to merge the high-quality paired reads, and each unique nucleotide sequence was defined as a clonotype. MiTCR v1.1 was used to align clonotypes to the IMGT TRBV, TRBD and TRBJ reference segments. Analysis was restricted to V-J combinations with a frequency above 0.0001, which covered 98% to 99.2% of repertoires. A TCS score was defined as the ratio of F50 (clonal expansion) to E x V (chaos), with BLOSUM62-based TCRdist applied between CDR3 peptides within each V-J. Welch's t-statistics and random forest reduced roughly 530 V-J features to around 14, which were used in a naive Bayes classifier (R e1071). Using fastp trimming at Q25 and MiXCR clonotype assembly, TCRdb reanalyzed the public sequencing data and kept in-frame beta chains. Rows merge per CDR3 protein into single entries with the most common DNA and genes. TCRdb's processing, not the study's, gives the V and J calls here. This sample is represented by fewer than 400,000 distinct CDR3 sequences; 20% to 25% of them were singletons. 73% of the sample comes from the top ten.

The sequenced material came from blood. The chain links TRBV6-1 with TRBJ1-5, with the identity of the D gene unclear. This receptor was identified in a man aged 45 to 65 with Graves' hyperthyroidism. Read as DNA, the sequence is TGTGCCAGCTCCAGTAATCAGCCCCAGCATTTT. Its protein product is CASSSNQPQHF.